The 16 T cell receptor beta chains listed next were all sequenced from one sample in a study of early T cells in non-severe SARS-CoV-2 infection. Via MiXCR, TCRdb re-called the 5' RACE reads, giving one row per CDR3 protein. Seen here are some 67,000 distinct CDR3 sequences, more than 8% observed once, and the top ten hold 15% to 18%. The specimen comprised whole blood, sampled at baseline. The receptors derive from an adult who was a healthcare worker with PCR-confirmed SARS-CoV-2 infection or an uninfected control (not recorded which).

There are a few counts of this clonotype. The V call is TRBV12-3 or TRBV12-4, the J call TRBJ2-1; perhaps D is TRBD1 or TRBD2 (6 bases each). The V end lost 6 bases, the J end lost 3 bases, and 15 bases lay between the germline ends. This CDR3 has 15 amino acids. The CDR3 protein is CASSPSGGLYNEQFF. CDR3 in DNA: TGTGCCAGCAGCCCGTCCGGGGGCCTCTACAATGAGCAGTTCTTC.

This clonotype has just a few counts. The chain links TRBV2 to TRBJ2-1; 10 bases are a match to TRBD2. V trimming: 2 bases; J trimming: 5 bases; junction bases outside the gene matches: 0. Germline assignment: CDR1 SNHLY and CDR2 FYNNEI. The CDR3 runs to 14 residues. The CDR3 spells CASSETSGNNEQFF. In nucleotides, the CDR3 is TGTGCCAGCAGTGAAACTAGCGGGAACAATGAGCAGTTCTTC.

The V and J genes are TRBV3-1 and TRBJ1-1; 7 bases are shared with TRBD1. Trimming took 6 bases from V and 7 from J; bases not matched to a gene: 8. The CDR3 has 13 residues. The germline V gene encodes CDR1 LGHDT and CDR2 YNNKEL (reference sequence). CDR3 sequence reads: CASRQGLTDEAFF. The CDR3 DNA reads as TGTGCCAGCAGACAGGGGCTCACGGATGAAGCTTTCTTT. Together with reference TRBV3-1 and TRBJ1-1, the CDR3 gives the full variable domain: DTAVSQTPKYLVTQMGNDKSIKCEQNLGHDTMYWYKQDSKKFLKIMFSYNNKELIINETVPNRFSPKSPDKAHLNLHINSLELGDSAVYFCASRQGLTDEAFFGQGTRLTVV.

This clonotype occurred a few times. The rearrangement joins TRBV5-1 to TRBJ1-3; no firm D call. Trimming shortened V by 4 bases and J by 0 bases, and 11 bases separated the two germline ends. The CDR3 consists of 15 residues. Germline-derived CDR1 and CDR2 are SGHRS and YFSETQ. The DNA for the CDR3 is TGCGCCAGCAGCCCCGTACCCTTCTCTGGAAACACCATATATTTT. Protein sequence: CASSPVPFSGNTIYF.

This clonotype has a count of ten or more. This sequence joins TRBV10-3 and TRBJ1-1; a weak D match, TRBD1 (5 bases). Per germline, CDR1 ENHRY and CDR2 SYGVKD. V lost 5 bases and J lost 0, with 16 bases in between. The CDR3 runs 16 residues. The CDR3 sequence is CAISSPGRGVNTEAFF. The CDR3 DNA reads TGTGCCATCAGTTCCCCAGGCCGGGGCGTGAACACTGAAGCTTTCTTT.

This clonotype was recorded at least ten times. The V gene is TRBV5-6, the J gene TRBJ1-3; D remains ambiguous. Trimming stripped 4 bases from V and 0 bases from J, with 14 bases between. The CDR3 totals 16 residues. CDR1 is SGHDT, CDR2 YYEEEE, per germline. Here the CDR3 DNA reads TGTGCCAGCAGCGCAGACCCGACGAGCTCTGGAAACACCATATATTTT. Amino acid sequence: CASSADPTSSGNTIYF.

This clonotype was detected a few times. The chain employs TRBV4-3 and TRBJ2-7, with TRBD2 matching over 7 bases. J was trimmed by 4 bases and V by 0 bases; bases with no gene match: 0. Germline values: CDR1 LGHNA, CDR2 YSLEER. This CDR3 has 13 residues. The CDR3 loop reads CASSQDGGYEQYF. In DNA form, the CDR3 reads TGCGCCAGCAGCCAAGACGGGGGGTACGAGCAGTACTTC.

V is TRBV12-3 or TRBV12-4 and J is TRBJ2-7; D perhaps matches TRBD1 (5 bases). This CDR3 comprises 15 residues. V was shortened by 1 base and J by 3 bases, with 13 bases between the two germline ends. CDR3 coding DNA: TGTGCCAGCAGTTTAGGGGGCCGGGTTAACTACGAGCAGTACTTC. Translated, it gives CASSLGGRVNYEQYF.

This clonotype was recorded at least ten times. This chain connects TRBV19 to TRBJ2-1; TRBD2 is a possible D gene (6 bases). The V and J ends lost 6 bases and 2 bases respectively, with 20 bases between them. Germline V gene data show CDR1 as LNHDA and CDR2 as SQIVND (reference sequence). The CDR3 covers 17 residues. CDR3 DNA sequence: TGTGCCAGTAGACCAACATCACTGGGACTTGCCTACAATGAGCAGTTCTTC. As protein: CASRPTSLGLAYNEQFF.

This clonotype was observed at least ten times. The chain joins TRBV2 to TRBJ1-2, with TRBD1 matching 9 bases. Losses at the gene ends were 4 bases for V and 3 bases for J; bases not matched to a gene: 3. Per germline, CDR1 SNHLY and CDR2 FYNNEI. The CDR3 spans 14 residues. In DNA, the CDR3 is TGTGCCAGCAGTGTGACAGGGGGTGACTATGGCTACACCTTC. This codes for CASSVTGGDYGYTF.

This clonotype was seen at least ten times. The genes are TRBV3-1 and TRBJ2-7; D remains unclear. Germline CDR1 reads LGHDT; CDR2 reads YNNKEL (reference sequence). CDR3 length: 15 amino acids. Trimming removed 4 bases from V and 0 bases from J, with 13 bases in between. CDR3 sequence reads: CASSPKERYSYEQYF. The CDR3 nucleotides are TGTGCCAGCAGCCCCAAAGAGAGGTACTCCTACGAGCAGTACTTC.

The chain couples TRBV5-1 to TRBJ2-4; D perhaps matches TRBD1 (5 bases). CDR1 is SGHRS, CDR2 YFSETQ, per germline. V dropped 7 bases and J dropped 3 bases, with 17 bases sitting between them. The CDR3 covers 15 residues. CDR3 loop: CASVCSGQFKNIQYF. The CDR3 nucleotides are TGCGCCAGCGTTTGTTCAGGGCAGTTCAAAAACATTCAGTACTTC.

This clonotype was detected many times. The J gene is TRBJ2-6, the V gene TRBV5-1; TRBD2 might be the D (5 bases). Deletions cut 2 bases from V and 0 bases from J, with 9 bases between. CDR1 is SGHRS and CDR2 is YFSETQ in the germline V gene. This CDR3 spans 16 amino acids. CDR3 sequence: CASSLLAGSGANVLTF. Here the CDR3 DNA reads TGCGCCAGCAGCTTACTCGCGGGCTCTGGGGCCAACGTCCTGACTTTC.

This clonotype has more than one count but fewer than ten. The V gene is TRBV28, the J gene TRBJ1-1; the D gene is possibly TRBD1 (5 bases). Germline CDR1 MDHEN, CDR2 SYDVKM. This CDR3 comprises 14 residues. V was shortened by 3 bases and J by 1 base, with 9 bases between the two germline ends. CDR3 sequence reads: CASSLPGRNTEAFF. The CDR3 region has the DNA TGTGCCAGCAGTTTGCCAGGGAGGAACACTGAAGCTTTCTTT.

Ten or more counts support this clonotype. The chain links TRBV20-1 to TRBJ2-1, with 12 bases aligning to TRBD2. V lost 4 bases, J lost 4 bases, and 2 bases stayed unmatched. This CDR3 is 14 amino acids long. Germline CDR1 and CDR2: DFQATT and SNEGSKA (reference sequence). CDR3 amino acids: CSATGLAGYNEQFF. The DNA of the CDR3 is TGCAGTGCTACCGGACTAGCGGGATACAATGAGCAGTTCTTC.

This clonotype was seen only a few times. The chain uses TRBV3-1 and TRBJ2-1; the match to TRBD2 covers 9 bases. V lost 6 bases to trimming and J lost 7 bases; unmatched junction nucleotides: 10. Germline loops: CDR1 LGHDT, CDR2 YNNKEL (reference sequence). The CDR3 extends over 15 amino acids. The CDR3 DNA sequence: TGTGCCAGCAGTTCTGGACTAGCGAGAGGTAATGAGCAGTTCTTC. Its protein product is CASSSGLARGNEQFF.